This T cell receptor beta chain was profiled in a study of T cells in localized non-small cell lung cancer. Overall study results and limits: Across samples, adjacent lung featured a median approximately 60 of the top 100 tumor clones. As only one tumor region underwent sequencing, heterogeneity remains possible. Longer overall survival associated with higher blood T cell density; shorter survival with higher adjacent-lung clonality. Tumor trailed uninvolved adjacent lung in T cell clonality, which peaked there.

In the case of this clone: The target antigen is unknown.

Sequencing used immunoSEQ multiplex PCR; TCRdb keeps in-frame clones, though not all of them. The sample includes over a thousand clones, 33% of them seen just once. The CDR3 is 13 residues long. V lost 10 bases and J lost 5; bases outside the gene matches: 10. Germline V CDR1 and CDR2: MNHGY, SAAAGT. The chain links TRBV6-8 to TRBJ1-1, with TRBD1 matching over 7 bases. The sample here was lung tumor tissue, taken before any cancer treatment. The origin of this receptor is a man aged 40 to 70 with stage II lung adenocarcinoma. The CDR3 here is CATRYDRETEAFF. In DNA, the CDR3 is TGTGCCACCCGTTACGACAGGGAAACTGAAGCTTTCTTT.